This TCR beta chain was sequenced in a study of T cells after yellow fever vaccination. TCRdb used MiXCR to reprocess the 5' RACE reads, holding one entry per CDR3 protein. The data show roughly 500,000 distinct CDR3 sequences, 19% seen once. The study's findings and limits: By day 5 rather than day 15, the secondary response had peaked, though it was weaker. Repertoires sorted by FACS could include abundant clonotypes that are contaminants from the bulk population.

For this clonotype: As yet, its antigen is unknown.

Germline V gene sequence: CDR1 GTSNPN, CDR2 SVGIG (reference sequence). The junction had 18 bases not matched to a gene; V was cut back by 1 base and J by 6 bases. This CDR3 has 18 residues. This material consisted of PBMCs, taken 15 days after the yellow fever booster vaccination. This TCR came from a man aged 25-40 years who received the YFV17D yellow fever vaccine. The V gene is TRBV30, the J gene TRBJ1-1, with 9 bases lining up with TRBD1. CDR3 protein: CAWSGRTGAFTRAAEAFF. Written as DNA, the CDR3 is TGTGCCTGGAGTGGGCGGACAGGGGCGTTTACGCGAGCCGCTGAAGCTTTCTTT.